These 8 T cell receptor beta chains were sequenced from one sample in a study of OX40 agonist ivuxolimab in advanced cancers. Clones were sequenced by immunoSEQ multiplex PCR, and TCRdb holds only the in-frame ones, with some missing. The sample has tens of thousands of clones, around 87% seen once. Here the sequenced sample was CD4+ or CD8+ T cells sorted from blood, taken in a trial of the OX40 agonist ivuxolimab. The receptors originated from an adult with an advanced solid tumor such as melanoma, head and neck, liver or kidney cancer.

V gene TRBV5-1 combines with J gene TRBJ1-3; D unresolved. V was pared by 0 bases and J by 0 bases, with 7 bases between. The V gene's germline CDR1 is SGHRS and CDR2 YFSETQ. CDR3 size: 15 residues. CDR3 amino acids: CASSLGRNSGNTIYF. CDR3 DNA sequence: TGCGCCAGCAGCTTGGGTCGGAACTCTGGAAACACCATATATTTT.

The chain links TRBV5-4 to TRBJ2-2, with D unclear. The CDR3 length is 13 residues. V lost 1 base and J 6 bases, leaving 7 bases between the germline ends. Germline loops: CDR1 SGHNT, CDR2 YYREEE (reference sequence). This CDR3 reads CASSLRSSGELFF. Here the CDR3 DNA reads TGTGCCAGCAGCTTGCGGTCTTCCGGGGAGCTGTTTTTT.

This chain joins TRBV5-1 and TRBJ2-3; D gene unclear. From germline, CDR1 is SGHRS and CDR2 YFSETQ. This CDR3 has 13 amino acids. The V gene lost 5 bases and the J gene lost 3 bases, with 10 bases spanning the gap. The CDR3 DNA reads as TGCGCCAGCAGGGGTATAGCTACAGATACGCAGTATTTT. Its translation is CASRGIATDTQYF.

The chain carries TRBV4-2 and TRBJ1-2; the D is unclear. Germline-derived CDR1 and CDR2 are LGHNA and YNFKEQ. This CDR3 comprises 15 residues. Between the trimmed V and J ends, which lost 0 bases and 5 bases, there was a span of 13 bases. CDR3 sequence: CASSQELTGSYGYTF. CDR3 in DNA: TGTGCCAGCAGCCAAGAGTTAACGGGAAGTTATGGCTACACCTTC.

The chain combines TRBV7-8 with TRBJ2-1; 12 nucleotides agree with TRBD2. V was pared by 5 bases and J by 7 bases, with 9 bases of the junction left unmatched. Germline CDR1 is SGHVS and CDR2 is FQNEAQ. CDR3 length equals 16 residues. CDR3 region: CASSSSSGRAGNEQFF. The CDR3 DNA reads TGTGCCAGCAGCAGTTCTAGCGGGAGGGCCGGGAATGAGCAGTTCTTC. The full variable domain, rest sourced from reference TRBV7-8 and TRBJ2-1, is GAGVSQSPRYKVAKRGQDVALRCDPISGHVSLFWYQQALGQGPEFLTYFQNEAQLDKSGLPSDRFFAERPEGSVSTLKIQRTQQEDSAVYLCASSSSSGRAGNEQFFGPGTRLTVL.

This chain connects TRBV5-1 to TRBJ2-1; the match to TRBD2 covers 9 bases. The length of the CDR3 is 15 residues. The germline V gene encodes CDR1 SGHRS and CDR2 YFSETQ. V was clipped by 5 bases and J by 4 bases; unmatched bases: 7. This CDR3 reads CASRVSGSAYNEQFF. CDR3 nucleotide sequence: TGCGCCAGCAGAGTTAGCGGGAGCGCATACAATGAGCAGTTCTTC.

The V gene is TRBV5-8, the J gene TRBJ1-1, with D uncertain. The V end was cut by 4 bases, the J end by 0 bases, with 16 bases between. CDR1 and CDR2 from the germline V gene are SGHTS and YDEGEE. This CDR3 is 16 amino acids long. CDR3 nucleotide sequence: TGTGCCAGCAGCCCCTCCTGGACGGTTATGAACACTGAAGCTTTCTTT. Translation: CASSPSWTVMNTEAFF.

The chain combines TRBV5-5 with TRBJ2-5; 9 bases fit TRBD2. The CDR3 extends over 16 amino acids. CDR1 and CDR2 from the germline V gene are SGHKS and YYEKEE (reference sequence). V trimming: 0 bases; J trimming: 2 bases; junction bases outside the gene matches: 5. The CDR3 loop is CASSLERGEIQETQYF. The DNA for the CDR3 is TGTGCCAGCAGCTTGGAGCGGGGGGAAATACAAGAGACCCAGTACTTC.